This T cell receptor (beta chain) was recovered during a study of blood T cell repertoires in COVID-19. Assay: immunoSEQ multiplex PCR; the TCRdb copy retains only in-frame clones and omits some. There are about 480,000 clones in the sample; around nine tenths occur only once, and less than 2% lies in the top ten. Losses at the gene ends were 7 bases for V and 6 bases for J; bases not matched to a gene: 7. Germline loops: CDR1 MNHEY, CDR2 SMNVEV (reference sequence). The CDR3 length is 14 residues. The sequencing sample was made of PBMCs or T cells enriched from blood (not recorded which). V and J are TRBV27 and TRBJ2-1; 9 positions match TRBD1. This receptor was identified in a woman aged 40 to 50 who had recovered from COVID-19. CDR3 sequence (DNA): TGTGCCAGCATTCCGGGACAGGGCGTCAATGAGCAGTTCTTC. This encodes CASIPGQGVNEQFF.